This T cell receptor beta chain was identified in a study of CD8 T cells in ankylosing spondylitis. Trimming at V came to 6 bases and at J to 2 bases, leaving 5 bases not matched to a gene. This CDR3 contains 14 residues. TCRdb re-analysed the 5' RACE reads in MiXCR, keeping a single row per CDR3 protein. There are about 440,000 distinct CDR3 sequences in the sample; about 15% occur only once, and just over 1% lies in the top ten. Study-wide results and limits: Among TCR beta sequences, a motif of eight highly homologous variants appeared characteristic of ankylosing spondylitis blood.

This clonotype has more than one count but fewer than ten. Its antigen remains unidentified. The clonotype comes from a male donor with ankylosing spondylitis. The material sequenced was blood, either unsorted or a sorted T cell fraction (not recorded which). The genes are TRBV12-3 or TRBV12-4 and TRBJ2-5, with TRBD2 matching over 8 bases. CDR3 amino acids: CASSRTSFQETQYF. CDR3 sequence (DNA): TGTGCCAGCAGCAGGACTAGCTTTCAAGAGACCCAGTACTTC.